This T cell receptor beta chain was observed in a study of identifying expanded T cells in peripheral blood. V shed 3 bases, J shed 4 bases, and the junction held 3 bases outside the gene matches. This CDR3 contains 14 residues. The germline V gene encodes CDR1 SGHTA and CDR2 FQGNSA. Here immunoSEQ multiplex PCR was the method, and the copy in TCRdb shows in-frame clones only, minus some. This sample has approximately 140,000 clones, with 75% to 90% found just once. This sequence was found in a person between 18 and 75 years old in good health. V gene TRBV7-2 combines with J gene TRBJ1-5; TRBD1 agrees at 7 bases. The sample consisted of blood. The CDR3 region has the DNA TGTGCCAGCAGCTTGACAGGGCCTAATCAGCCCCAGCATTTT. It encodes CASSLTGPNQPQHF.